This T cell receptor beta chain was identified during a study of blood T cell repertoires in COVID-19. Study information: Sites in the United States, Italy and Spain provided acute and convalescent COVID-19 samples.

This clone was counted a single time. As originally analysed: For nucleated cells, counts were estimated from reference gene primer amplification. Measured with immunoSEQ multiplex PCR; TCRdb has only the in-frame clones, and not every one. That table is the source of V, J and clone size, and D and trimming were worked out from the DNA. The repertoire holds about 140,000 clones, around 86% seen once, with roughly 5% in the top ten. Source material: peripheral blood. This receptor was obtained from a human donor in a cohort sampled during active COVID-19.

This chain's CDR3 is CASSLILAEGHTQYF. The CDR3 bases are TGTGCCAGCAGCTTGATACTAGCGGAGGGGCATACGCAGTATTTT. The gene calls are TRBV7-8 and TRBJ2-3; 8 nucleotides agree with TRBD2. CDR3 size: 15 residues. The V gene's germline CDR1 is SGHVS and CDR2 FQNEAQ. V lost 3 bases to trimming and J lost 7 bases; unmatched junction nucleotides: 9. Together with reference TRBV7-8 and TRBJ2-3, the CDR3 gives the full variable domain: GAGVSQSPRYKVAKRGQDVALRCDPISGHVSLFWYQQALGQGPEFLTYFQNEAQLDKSGLPSDRFFAERPEGSVSTLKIQRTQQEDSAVYLCASSLILAEGHTQYFGPGTRLTVL.